These T cell receptor beta chains were read from a single sample in a study of beta chain features in type 1 diabetes. The assay was immunoSEQ multiplex PCR, and TCRdb's table has in-frame clones only and misses some. The sample consists of over 150,000 clones, roughly 8% of them appearing once. The sequenced sample was central memory CD4+ T cells from blood. Receptors were obtained from a woman between 40 and 55 years old with type 1 diabetes. The CDR3 runs from the conserved cysteine through the conserved F or W. Fields, in order: CDR3 length, V gene, D gene, clone size, J gene, CDR3 protein, CDR3 DNA. D genes are given only for firm matches. For some rows the clone size is stated as once, few or many, or as a class when expanded; others skip it.

>14|TRBV27|TRBD2|NA|TRBJ2-7
CASRFSGFPYEQYF
TGTGCCAGCAGATTTAGCGGGTTTCCCTACGAGCAGTACTTC
>16|TRBV4-3|NA|NA|TRBJ1-5
CASSPSGGPGNQPQHF
TGCGCCAGCAGCCCGTCGGGGGGACCGGGCAATCAGCCCCAGCATTTT
>15|TRBV28|TRBD1|few|TRBJ1-1
CASSPPTGANTEAFF
TGTGCCAGCAGCCCTCCTACAGGGGCCAACACTGAAGCTTTCTTT
>14|TRBV2|NA|few|TRBJ1-1
CASSERRQHTEAFF
TGTGCCAGCAGTGAACGGAGACAGCACACTGAAGCTTTCTTT
>15|TRBV7-9|TRBD1|NA|TRBJ2-2
CASSPGQGKTGELFF
TGTGCCAGCAGCCCGGGACAGGGAAAGACCGGGGAGCTGTTTTTT
>15|TRBV5-1|TRBD1|few|TRBJ1-1
CASSPFTGDGTEAFF
TGCGCCAGCAGCCCCTTCACAGGGGACGGGACTGAAGCTTTCTTT
>14|TRBV27|TRBD1|NA|TRBJ1-5
CASSFSRGNQPQHF
TGTGCCAGCAGTTTTAGCAGGGGGAATCAGCCCCAGCATTTT
>15|TRBV4-1|NA|many|TRBJ1-5
CASSQDHQSNQPQHF
TGCGCCAGCAGCCAAGACCACCAGAGCAATCAGCCCCAGCATTTT
>16|TRBV4-3|NA|NA|TRBJ1-2
CASSQDGGLVLYGYTF
TGCGCCAGCAGCCAAGACGGGGGGTTGGTACTCTATGGCTACACCTTC
>15|TRBV5-1|NA|NA|TRBJ2-1
CASSLFSQGRDEQFF
TGCGCCAGCAGCCTCTTTTCTCAGGGGAGGGATGAGCAGTTCTTC
>11|TRBV18|NA|few|TRBJ1-2
CASSPGDGYTF
TGTGCCAGCTCACCAGGAGATGGCTACACCTTC
>14|TRBV7-2|NA|NA|TRBJ2-3
CASSSGVYRDTQYF
TGTGCCAGCAGCTCGGGGGTTTACCGAGATACGCAGTATTTT
>15|TRBV9|TRBD1|NA|TRBJ2-5
CASGTGQGVQETQYF
TGTGCCAGCGGTACGGGACAGGGGGTCCAAGAGACCCAGTACTTC
>15|TRBV5-1|NA|NA|TRBJ2-2
CASSLGPTETGELFF
TGCGCCAGCAGCTTGGGACCTACGGAGACCGGGGAGCTGTTTTTT
>12|TRBV7-9|NA|NA|TRBJ2-1
CASSPDSNEQFF
TGTGCCAGCAGCCCGGACAGTAATGAGCAGTTCTTC
>15|TRBV7-9|TRBD1|few|TRBJ2-1
CASSAGQGDYNEQFF
TGTGCCAGCAGCGCGGGACAGGGGGATTACAATGAGCAGTTCTTC
>16|TRBV4-2|NA|NA|TRBJ2-2
CASSQLTGRNTGELFF
TGTGCCAGCAGCCAACTTACAGGGCGAAACACCGGGGAGCTGTTTTTT
>14|TRBV6-5|NA|few|TRBJ1-2
CASRSTGTNYGYTF
TGTGCCAGCCGCTCGACGGGAACTAACTATGGCTACACCTTC
>15|TRBV11-3|NA|NA|TRBJ2-2
CASSPRTGGTGELFF
TGTGCCAGCAGCCCCCGGACTGGCGGGACCGGGGAGCTGTTTTTT
>15|TRBV30|NA|many|TRBJ1-3
CASGRTARSGNTIYF
TGTGCCTCGGGAAGGACAGCTCGTTCCGGAAACACCATATATTTT